Sequencing of this T cell receptor beta chain was carried out in a study of OX40 agonist ivuxolimab in advanced cancers. Findings and caveats of the study: Expanded clones were, on average, more numerous among CD8+ T cells than CD4+. Doses of 0.1 to 3.0 mg/kg were accompanied by clonal expansion of CD4+ and CD8+ blood T cells by week 6.

The assay was immunoSEQ multiplex PCR, and TCRdb's table has in-frame clones only and misses some. The table records fewer than 25,000 clones, approximately 86% of them present only once. As regards this clone: Its antigen is unknown.

This clonotype was sampled from an adult with an advanced solid tumor such as melanoma, head and neck, liver or kidney cancer. The sample here was CD4+ or CD8+ T cells sorted from blood, taken in a trial of the OX40 agonist ivuxolimab.

CDR3 nucleotides: TGCGCCAGCAGCCAAGATGGAGGGACCCAGTACTTC. Amino acids: CASSQDGGTQYF. This rearrangement joins TRBV4-3 to TRBJ2-5; perhaps TRBD2 as D (5 bases). The CDR3 loop spans 12 amino acids. Germline-derived CDR1 and CDR2 are LGHNA and YSLEER. V was pared by 0 bases and J by 7 bases, with 6 bases between.